These T cell receptor beta chains were read from a single sample in a study of PD-1 blockade in classical Hodgkin lymphoma. TCRdb keeps only in-frame clones here, not all; method: immunoSEQ multiplex PCR. This table has tens of thousands of clones, 70% to 90% appearing once. Sequencing was performed on peripheral blood mononuclear cells (PBMCs), taken before the fourth cycle of nivolumab. These receptors were taken from a human donor with classical Hodgkin lymphoma. Both conserved end residues are part of each CDR3. The order of the fields is V gene, clone size, J gene, D gene, CDR3 DNA, CDR3 protein. The D gene is left open where the match is weak. Where a row states a size, it is once, few, many or the class of an expanded clone; other rows omit it.

>TRBV19|-|TRBJ1-1|-
TGTGCCAGTAGTAAAGGGGATTGGCAGTTGAACACTGAAGCTTTCTTT
CASSKGDWQLNTEAFF
>TRBV2|-|TRBJ2-1|-
TGTGCCAGCAGTGTCCGGGACCCCCCAACGGATGAGCAGTTCTTC
CASSVRDPPTDEQFF
>TRBV5-4|-|TRBJ2-6|-
TGTGCCAGCAGCTTGGGGGGGCGAGGGAATGGGGCCAACGTCCTGACTTTC
CASSLGGRGNGANVLTF
>TRBV30|once|TRBJ2-2|TRBD2
TGTGCCTGGCACGGACTAGCGAGCGGGGAGCTGTTTTTT
CAWHGLASGELFF
>TRBV2|-|TRBJ2-2|-
TGTGCCAGCAGTGACGGTTTGGGGGAGGAGCTGTTTTTT
CASSDGLGEELFF
>TRBV7-9|once|TRBJ2-5|TRBD2
TGTGCCAGCAGCTTAGTCACTAGCGGGGCCGCCGAAGAGACCCAGTACTTC
CASSLVTSGAAEETQYF
>TRBV2|-|TRBJ2-1|TRBD2
TGTGCCAGCAGTCCATCCGGACTAGCGGGGACCAATGAGCAGTTCTTC
CASSPSGLAGTNEQFF
>TRBV2|-|TRBJ2-2|-
TGTGCCAGCAGGCAAATGGGAAGGGACACCGGGGAGCTGTTTTTT
CASRQMGRDTGELFF
>TRBV12-2|-|TRBJ2-7|-
TGTGCAAGTCGCCATAGCGGGAGACTGGGCGGCGAGCAGTACTTC
CASRHSGRLGGEQYF
>TRBV6-1|-|TRBJ1-3|-
TGTGCCAGCCTAGAGGATCGGGGTTTGGGAAACACCATATATTTT
CASLEDRGLGNTIYF
>TRBV15|-|TRBJ2-7|-
TGTGCCACCAGCAGGGACTACAAGCGGGAGCAGTACTTC
CATSRDYKREQYF
>TRBV7-8|-|TRBJ1-6|-
TGTGCCAGCAGCTTAGAACCGGGATTTTCACCCCTCCACTTT
CASSLEPGFSPLHF
>TRBV6-6|-|TRBJ1-4|-
TGTGCCAGCAGTGGGGGGCTTTTGGTCAAACTGTTTTTT
CASSGGLLVKLFF
>TRBV6-6|once|TRBJ2-7|-
TGTGCCAGCAGTTATAGTCCGGAGGCCTACGAGCAGTACTTC
CASSYSPEAYEQYF
>TRBV28|-|TRBJ2-1|-
TGTGCCAGCAGTCCAGGGCCTAGGGAATACAATGAGCAGTTCTTC
CASSPGPREYNEQFF
>TRBV2|-|TRBJ1-3|TRBD1
TGTGCCAGCAGTGTGGACAGGGCAAGGGGAAACACCATATATTTT
CASSVDRARGNTIYF
>TRBV30|few|TRBJ1-5|-
TGTGCCTGGAGTGTACGGGGGCGACGCAATCAGCCCCAGCATTTT
CAWSVRGRRNQPQHF
>TRBV6-5|few|TRBJ1-1|-
TGTGTCACGTCCCGGGGGGCGCGAACTGAAGCTTTCTTT
CVTSRGARTEAFF